The 9 T cell receptor beta chains below were found in one sample sequenced in a study of beta chain features in type 1 diabetes. Every isolated RNA sample was fully reverse transcribed, so sequencing captured expressed TCRB transcripts. The method was immunoSEQ multiplex PCR; TCRdb's version includes in-frame clones alone and lacks a portion of them. Among about 200,000 clones, roughly a tenth were seen once, and the ten largest hold 1% to 1.5%. What was sequenced was central memory CD4+ T cells from blood. All receptors come from a man younger than 35 in good health.

The table lists this clone with a few counts. The chain employs TRBV11-2 and TRBJ2-3, with no clear D. Trimming left V 5 bases short and J 1 base short, with 19 bases between. The CDR3 loop spans 17 amino acids. Looked up from germline, CDR1 is SGHAT and CDR2 is FQNNGV. This CDR3 is CASSPPFARGGTDTQYF. In DNA form, the CDR3 reads TGTGCCAGCAGCCCTCCCTTCGCCAGAGGCGGCACAGATACGCAGTATTTT.

In its sample, this clone was seen a few times. The chain carries TRBV30 and TRBJ1-2; D remains ambiguous. Deletions cut 3 bases from V and 0 bases from J, with 23 bases between. Germline CDR1 is GTSNPN and CDR2 is SVGIG (reference sequence). There are 18 residues in the CDR3. The CDR3 DNA is TGTGCCTGGAGGCAGAGTGGACCGATCTCCGGGGCTAACTATGGCTACACCTTC. Its protein product is CAWRQSGPISGANYGYTF.

This clone was detected only a few times. This chain joins TRBV7-2 and TRBJ2-5, with a possible D match to TRBD2 (6 bases). Germline CDR1 and CDR2: SGHTA and FQGNSA. CDR3 length: 14 amino acids. Trimming took off 3 bases at V and 4 bases at J, with 12 bases between the two ends. The CDR3 coding sequence is TGTGCCAGCAGCTTCGGGGGAGATTCAGAGACCCAGTACTTC. Protein: CASSFGGDSETQYF.

There are a few counts of this clone. The rearrangement links TRBV25-1 to TRBJ2-1, with D maybe TRBD1 (6 bases). Germline-derived CDR1 and CDR2 are MGHDK and SYGVNS. The ends were cut back, 4 bases at V and 7 bases at J, with 14 bases in the middle. The CDR3 loop spans 14 amino acids. CDR3 bases: TGTGCCAGCAGTGCCGAACAGGGTTGGAATGAGCAGTTCTTC. It is translated as CASSAEQGWNEQFF.

The J gene is TRBJ2-1, the V gene TRBV29-1; D might be TRBD1 (6 bases). There are 16 residues in the CDR3. CDR1 is SQVTM and CDR2 is ANQGSEA in the germline V gene. V lost 4 bases to trimming and J lost 0 bases, with 16 bases between them. The CDR3 DNA sequence: TGCAGCGTTGCCCAGCAACAGGGAAGCTCCTACAATGAGCAGTTCTTC. This encodes CSVAQQQGSSYNEQFF.

This chain uses TRBV4-1 with TRBJ2-5, with TRBD2 identical over 8 bases. Germline trimming cut 0 bases from V and 2 bases from J; bases unmatched to any gene: 5. The CDR3 covers 16 residues. Per germline, CDR1 MGHRA and CDR2 YSYEKL. DNA for the CDR3: TGCGCCAGCAGCCAAGATATAGCGGGACCACAAGAGACCCAGTACTTC. Translated: CASSQDIAGPQETQYF.

This clone has just a few counts. A junction boundary mismatches the germline segment, possibly from a read error. The chain carries TRBV7-7 and TRBJ2-1, with D perhaps matching TRBD2 (5 bases). The CDR3 extends over 15 amino acids. Germline V gene sequence: CDR1 SSHAT, CDR2 FNYEAQ (reference sequence). Here the CDR3 DNA reads TGTGCTAGCAGCTTAGGCGGGCGTACTGACAATGAGCAGTTCTTC. The encoded protein is CASSLGGRTDNEQFF.

The V and J genes are TRBV5-4 and TRBJ2-5; possibly TRBD2 for D (6 bases). Germline CDR1 SGHNT, CDR2 YYREEE (reference sequence). This CDR3 contains 16 residues. The ends were cut back, 1 base at V and 2 bases at J, with 15 bases in the middle. The CDR3 coding sequence is TGTGCCAGCAGCTTGATGAGTGGTGGGAGGCAAGAGACCCAGTACTTC. Translating gives CASSLMSGGRQETQYF.

Notes on this clone: A much larger clone is a single base away; this may be a read error. The V and J genes are TRBV29-1 and TRBJ2-7; D remains unclear. Germline loops: CDR1 SQVTM, CDR2 ANQGSEA. The CDR3 is 13 amino acids. The CDR3 region is CSARIGGPLEQHF. Here the CDR3 DNA reads TGCAGCGCTAGAATTGGCGGTCCCTTGGAGCAGCACTTC.